Included here is one TCR beta chain sequence, with context. Time point described: baseline, week 1 (first vaccination visit). Noted treatment: pre-vaccination baseline after standard-of-care therapy. Donors had new WHO grade 3 or 4 IDH1-mutant, ATRX-lost astrocytomas. The sample originates from a study of a mutant IDH1 vaccine in newly diagnosed glioma. Study details: Most had both radiotherapy and temozolomide beforehand; others had only one.

CDR1 is LNHDA, CDR2 SQIVND, per germline (reference sequence). The CDR3 covers 14 residues. V lost 1 base, J lost 4 bases, and 10 bases lay in between. Clones were sequenced by immunoSEQ multiplex PCR, and TCRdb holds only the in-frame ones, with some missing. Seen here are approximately 67,000 clones, about four fifths observed once, and the top ten hold under 6%. Sequenced material: peripheral blood mononuclear cells (PBMCs), taken from a glioma patient treated with radiotherapy, temozolomide or both. The chain joins TRBV19 to TRBJ1-1; D is undetermined. This sequence was found in a woman aged 18-30 years with glioma. Some clones in this sample may be carry-over from other donors' samples. In DNA, the CDR3 is TGTGCCAGTAGTATAGGGGGTGTGGGCACTGAAGCTTTCTTT. Translating gives CASSIGGVGTEAFF.